Here is one TCR beta chain with its context. Its specificity is not known. The repertoire was sequenced with immunoSEQ multiplex PCR; TCRdb's copy has only in-frame clones and lacks some. The sample has some 240,000 clones, roughly 86% seen once. This record comes from a study of cytomegalovirus exposure and HLA in healthy donors. Study-level findings and limits: Under in vitro conditions, three CMV-associated chains were confirmed as specific for CMV antigens.

Per the germline V gene, CDR1 is SGDLS and CDR2 is YYNGEE. The CDR3 length is 14 residues. Trimming pared 0 bases from V and 5 bases from J, leaving 10 bases between. The clonotype originates from a woman in her twenties or thirties in good health and CMV-seropositive. V usage is TRBV9 and J usage is TRBJ2-3; D might be TRBD2 (5 bases). The specimen sequenced was PBMCs. The CDR3 loop reads CASSVEVGGDTQYF. The CDR3 DNA reads TGTGCCAGCAGCGTAGAGGTAGGAGGAGATACGCAGTATTTT.